A single TCR beta chain is shown here with its context. With 0 bases removed from V and 0 bases from J, the gap between germline ends came to 11 bases. Germline V gene lookup returns CDR1 GTSNPN and CDR2 SVGIG (reference sequence). The CDR3 extends over 15 amino acids. The data stem from a study of shared clonotypes between healthy human individuals. The authors' processing: With immunoSEQ giving junction-only sequences and no quality scores, filtering differed. The assay was immunoSEQ multiplex PCR, and TCRdb's table has in-frame clones only and misses some. The V and J calls and the clone size are those of that table, but D and trimming were determined from the DNA. This sample has about 470,000 clones, with roughly 77% found just once.

The chain recombines TRBV30 with TRBJ1-1; D gene unclear. The sample consisted of PBMCs. This TCR was recovered from a woman aged 40 to 49 in good health. Some clones in this sample may be carry-over from other donors' samples. The CDR3 DNA reads as TGTGCCTGGAGTGTAGACTTGCCCATGAACACTGAAGCTTTCTTT. Translating it yields CAWSVDLPMNTEAFF.